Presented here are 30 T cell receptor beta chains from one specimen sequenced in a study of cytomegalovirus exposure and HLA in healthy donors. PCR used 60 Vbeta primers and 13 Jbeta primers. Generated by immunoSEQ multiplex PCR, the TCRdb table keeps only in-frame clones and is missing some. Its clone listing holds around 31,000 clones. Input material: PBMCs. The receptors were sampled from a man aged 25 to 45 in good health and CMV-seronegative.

In nucleotides, the CDR3 is TGTGCCTGGAGGTGGGAGCCCGGGGAGCTGTTTTTT. Translating gives CAWRWEPGELFF. V is TRBV30 and J is TRBJ2-2, with D possibly being TRBD2 (5 bases). V lost 3 bases, J lost 6 bases, and 8 bases lay in between. Germline CDR1 reads GTSNPN; CDR2 reads SVGIG (reference sequence). This CDR3 has 12 residues.

CDR3 bases: TGTGCCAGCAGTACCCCGACAGGGACCTACGAGCAGTACTTC. Protein product: CASSTPTGTYEQYF. The rearrangement uses TRBV6-5 and TRBJ2-5, with 7 bases that match TRBD1. With the DNA end fitting TRBJ2-7 better, the J assignment may be wrong. The CDR3 runs to 14 residues. CDR1 MNHEY and CDR2 SVGAGI come from the germline V gene.

CDR3 loop: CATILATVQETQYF. CDR3 DNA: TGTGCCACCATTCTAGCGACAGTCCAAGAGACCCAGTACTTC. The J gene is TRBJ2-5, the V gene TRBV2; a weak D match, TRBD2 (6 bases). The CDR3 runs to 14 residues. CDR1 is SNHLY and CDR2 is FYNNEI in the germline V gene. V lost 10 bases and J 1 base, leaving 16 bases between the germline ends.

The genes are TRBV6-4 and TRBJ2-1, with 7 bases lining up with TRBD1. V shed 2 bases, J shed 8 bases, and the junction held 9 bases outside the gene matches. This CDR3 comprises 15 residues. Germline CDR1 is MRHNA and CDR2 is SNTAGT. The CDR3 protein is CASSDRAGGGDEQFF. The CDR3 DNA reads TGTGCCAGCAGTGACAGGGCAGGGGGTGGCGATGAGCAGTTCTTC.

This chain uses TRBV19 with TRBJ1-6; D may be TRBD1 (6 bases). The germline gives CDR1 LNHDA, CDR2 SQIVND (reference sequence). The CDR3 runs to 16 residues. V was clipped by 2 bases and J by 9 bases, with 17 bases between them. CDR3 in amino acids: CASSITHWTEGSPLHF. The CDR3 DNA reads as TGTGCCAGTAGTATAACTCACTGGACAGAAGGTTCACCCCTCCACTTT.

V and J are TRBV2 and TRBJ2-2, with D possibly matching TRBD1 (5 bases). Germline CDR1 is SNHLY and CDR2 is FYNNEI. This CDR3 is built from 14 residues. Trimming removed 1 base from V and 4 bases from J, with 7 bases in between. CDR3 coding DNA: TGTGCCAGCAGTGAAGGCAGGGCCACCGGGGAGCTGTTTTTT. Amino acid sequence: CASSEGRATGELFF.

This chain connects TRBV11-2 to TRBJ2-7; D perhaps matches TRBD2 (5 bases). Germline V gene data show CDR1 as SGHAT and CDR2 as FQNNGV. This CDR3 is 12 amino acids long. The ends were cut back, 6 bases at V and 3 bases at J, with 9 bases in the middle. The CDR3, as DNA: TGTGCCAGCAGACTCGGGGACTACGAGCAGTACTTC. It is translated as CASRLGDYEQYF.

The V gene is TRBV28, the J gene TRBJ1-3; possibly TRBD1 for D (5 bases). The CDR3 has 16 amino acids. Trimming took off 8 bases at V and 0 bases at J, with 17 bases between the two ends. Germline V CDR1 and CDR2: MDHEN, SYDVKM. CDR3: CASRRGYGLSGNTIYF. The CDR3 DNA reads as TGTGCCAGCCGTCGGGGGTACGGGCTCTCTGGAAACACCATATATTTT.

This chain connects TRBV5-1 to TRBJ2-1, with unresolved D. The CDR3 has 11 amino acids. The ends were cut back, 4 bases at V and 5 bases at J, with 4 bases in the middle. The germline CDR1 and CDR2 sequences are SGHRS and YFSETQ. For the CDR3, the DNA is TGCGCCAGCAGCCCGGACAATGAGCAGTTCTTC. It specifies CASSPDNEQFF.

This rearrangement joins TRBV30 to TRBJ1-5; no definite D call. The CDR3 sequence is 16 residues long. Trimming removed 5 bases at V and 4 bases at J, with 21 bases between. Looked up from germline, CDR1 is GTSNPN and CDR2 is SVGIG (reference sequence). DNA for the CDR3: TGTGCCTGGGAGGCCCGAGGGTCCACGGAAAATCAGCCCCAGCATTTT. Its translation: CAWEARGSTENQPQHF.

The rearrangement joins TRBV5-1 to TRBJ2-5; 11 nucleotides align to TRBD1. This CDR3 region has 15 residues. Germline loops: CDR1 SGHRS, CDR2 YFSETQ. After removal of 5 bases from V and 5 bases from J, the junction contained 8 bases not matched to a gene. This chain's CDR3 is CASRGRTGGLETQYF. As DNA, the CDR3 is TGCGCCAGCAGAGGTCGGACAGGGGGCTTGGAGACCCAGTACTTC.

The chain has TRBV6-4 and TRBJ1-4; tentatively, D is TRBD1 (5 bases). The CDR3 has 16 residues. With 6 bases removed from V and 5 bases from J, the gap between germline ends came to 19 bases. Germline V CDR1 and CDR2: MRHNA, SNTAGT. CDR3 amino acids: CASSKGEDGGNEKLFF. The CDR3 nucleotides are TGTGCCAGCAGCAAAGGGGAAGATGGTGGGAATGAAAAACTGTTTTTT.

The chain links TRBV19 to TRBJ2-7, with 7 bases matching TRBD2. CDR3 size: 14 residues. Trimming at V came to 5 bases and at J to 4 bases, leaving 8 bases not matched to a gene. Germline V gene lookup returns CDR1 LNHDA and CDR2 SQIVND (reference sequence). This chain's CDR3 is CASSPREGWYEQYF. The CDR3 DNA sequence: TGTGCCAGTAGTCCAAGGGAGGGTTGGTACGAGCAGTACTTC.

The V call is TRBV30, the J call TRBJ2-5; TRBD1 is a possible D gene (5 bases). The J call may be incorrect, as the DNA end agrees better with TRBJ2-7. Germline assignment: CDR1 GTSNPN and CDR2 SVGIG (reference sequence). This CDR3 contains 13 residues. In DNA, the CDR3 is TGTGCCTGGAGTTGGGGCGGCTCCTACGAGCAGTACTTC. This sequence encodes CAWSWGGSYEQYF.

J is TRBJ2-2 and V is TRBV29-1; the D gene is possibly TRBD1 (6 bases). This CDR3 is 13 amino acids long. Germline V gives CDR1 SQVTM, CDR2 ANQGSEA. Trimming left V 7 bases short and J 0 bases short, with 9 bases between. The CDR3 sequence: CSAGQSNTGELFF. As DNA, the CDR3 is TGCAGCGCCGGACAGTCGAACACCGGGGAGCTGTTTTTT.

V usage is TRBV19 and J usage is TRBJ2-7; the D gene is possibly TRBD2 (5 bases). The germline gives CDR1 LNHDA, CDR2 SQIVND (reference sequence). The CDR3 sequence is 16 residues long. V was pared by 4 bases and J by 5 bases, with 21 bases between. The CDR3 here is CASSKYLDPPGNEQYF. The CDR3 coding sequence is TGTGCCAGTAGTAAATACCTGGACCCGCCCGGGAACGAGCAGTACTTC.

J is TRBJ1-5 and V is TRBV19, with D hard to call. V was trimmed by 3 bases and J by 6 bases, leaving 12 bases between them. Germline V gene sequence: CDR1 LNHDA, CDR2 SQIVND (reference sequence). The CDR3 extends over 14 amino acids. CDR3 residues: CASSIDPRGQPQHF. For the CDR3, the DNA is TGTGCCAGTAGTATCGACCCCCGGGGTCAGCCCCAGCATTTT.

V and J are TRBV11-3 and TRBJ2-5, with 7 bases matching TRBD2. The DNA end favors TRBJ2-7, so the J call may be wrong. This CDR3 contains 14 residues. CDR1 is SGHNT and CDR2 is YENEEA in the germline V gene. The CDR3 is CASSLGGSSYEQYF. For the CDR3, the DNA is TGTGCCAGCAGCTTGGGGGGGAGCTCCTACGAGCAGTACTTC.

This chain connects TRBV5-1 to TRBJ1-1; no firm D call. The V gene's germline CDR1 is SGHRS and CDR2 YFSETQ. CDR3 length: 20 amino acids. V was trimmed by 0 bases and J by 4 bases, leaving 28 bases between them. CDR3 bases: TGCGCCAGCAGCTTGGGTCTGTTTGGAGCTTTTGCCGCCGAGAGCACTGAAGCTTTCTTT. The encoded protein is CASSLGLFGAFAAESTEAFF.

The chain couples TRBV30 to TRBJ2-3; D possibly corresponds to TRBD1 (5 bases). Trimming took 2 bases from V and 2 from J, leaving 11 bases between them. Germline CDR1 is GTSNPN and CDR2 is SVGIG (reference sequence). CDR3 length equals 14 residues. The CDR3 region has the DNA TGTGCCTGGAGTAGGGGCAGCTTCACAGATACGCAGTATTTT. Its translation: CAWSRGSFTDTQYF.

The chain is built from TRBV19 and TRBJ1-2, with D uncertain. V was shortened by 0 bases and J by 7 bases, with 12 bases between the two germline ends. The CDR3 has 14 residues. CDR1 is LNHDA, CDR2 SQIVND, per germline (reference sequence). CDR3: CASSIEEGDAGYTF. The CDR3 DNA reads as TGTGCCAGTAGTATAGAAGAGGGAGATGCTGGCTACACCTTC.

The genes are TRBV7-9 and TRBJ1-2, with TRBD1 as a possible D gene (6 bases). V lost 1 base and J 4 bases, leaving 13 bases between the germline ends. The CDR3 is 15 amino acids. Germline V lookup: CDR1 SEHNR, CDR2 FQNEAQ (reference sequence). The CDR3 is CASSLGTGTSYGYTF. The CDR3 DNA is TGTGCCAGCAGCTTAGGGACCGGGACAAGCTATGGCTACACCTTC.

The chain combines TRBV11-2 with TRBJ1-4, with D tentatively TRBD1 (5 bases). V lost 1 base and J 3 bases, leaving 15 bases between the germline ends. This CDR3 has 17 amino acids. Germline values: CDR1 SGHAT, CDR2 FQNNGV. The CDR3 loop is CASSLAPGWGANEKLFF. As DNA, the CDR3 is TGTGCCAGCAGCTTAGCCCCCGGGTGGGGGGCTAATGAAAAACTGTTTTTT. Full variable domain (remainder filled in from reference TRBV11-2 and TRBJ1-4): EAGVAQSPRYKIIEKRQSVAFWCNPISGHATLYWYQQILGQGPKLLIQFQNNGVVDDSQLPKDRFSAERLKGVDSTLKIQPAKLEDSAVYLCASSLAPGWGANEKLFFGSGTQLSVL.

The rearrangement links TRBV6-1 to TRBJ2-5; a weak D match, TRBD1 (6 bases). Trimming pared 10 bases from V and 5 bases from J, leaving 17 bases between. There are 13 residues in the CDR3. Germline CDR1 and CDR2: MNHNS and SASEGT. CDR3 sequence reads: CAIRQALLETQYF. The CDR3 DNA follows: TGTGCCATCCGACAGGCCCTGCTGGAGACCCAGTACTTC.

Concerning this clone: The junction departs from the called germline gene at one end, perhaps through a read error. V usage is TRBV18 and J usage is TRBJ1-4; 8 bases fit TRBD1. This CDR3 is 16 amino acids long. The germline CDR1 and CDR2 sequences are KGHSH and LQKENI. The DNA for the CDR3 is TGTGCCAGCTCACCACCTCCGCAGGGGGCTAAAGAAAAACTGTTTTTT. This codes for CASSPPPQGAKEKLFF.

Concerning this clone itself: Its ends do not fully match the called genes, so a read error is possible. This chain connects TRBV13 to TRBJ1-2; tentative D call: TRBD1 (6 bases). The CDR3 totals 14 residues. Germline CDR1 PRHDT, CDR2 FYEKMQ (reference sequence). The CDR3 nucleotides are TGTGCCAGCAGCCTAGGGGGGGGGCCATATGGCTACACCTTC. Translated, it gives CASSLGGGPYGYTF.

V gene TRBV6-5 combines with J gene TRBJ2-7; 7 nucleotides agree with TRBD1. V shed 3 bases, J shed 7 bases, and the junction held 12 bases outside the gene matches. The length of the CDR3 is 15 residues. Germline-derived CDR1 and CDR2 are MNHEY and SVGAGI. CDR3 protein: CASSYVTGSSEEQYF. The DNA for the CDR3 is TGTGCCAGCAGTTATGTGACAGGGTCCTCGGAAGAGCAGTACTTC.

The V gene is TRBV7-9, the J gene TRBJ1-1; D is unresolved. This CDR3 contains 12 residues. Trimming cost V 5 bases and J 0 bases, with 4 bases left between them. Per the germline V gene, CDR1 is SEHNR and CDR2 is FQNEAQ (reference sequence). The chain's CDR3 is CASSRVNTEAFF. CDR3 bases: TGTGCCAGCAGCCGCGTGAACACTGAAGCTTTCTTT.

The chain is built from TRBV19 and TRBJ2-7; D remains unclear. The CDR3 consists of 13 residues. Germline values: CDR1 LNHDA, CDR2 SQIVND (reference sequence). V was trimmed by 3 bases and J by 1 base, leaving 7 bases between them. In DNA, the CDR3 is TGTGCCAGTAGTATCGGCAGGTCCTACGAGCAGTACTTC. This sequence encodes CASSIGRSYEQYF. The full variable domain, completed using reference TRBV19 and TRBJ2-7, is DGGITQSPKYLFRKEGQNVTLSCEQNLNHDAMYWYRQDPGQGLRLIYYSQIVNDFQKGDIAEGYSVSREKKESFPLTVTSAQKNPTAFYLCASSIGRSYEQYFGPGTRLTVT.

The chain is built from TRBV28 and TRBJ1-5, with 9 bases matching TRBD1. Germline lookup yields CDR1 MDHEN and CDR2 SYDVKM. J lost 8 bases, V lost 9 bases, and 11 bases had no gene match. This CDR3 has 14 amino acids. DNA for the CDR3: TGTGCCAGTACGGGACAGGGATCGGTTAAGCCCCAGCATTTT. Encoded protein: CASTGQGSVKPQHF.